Listed below are T cell receptor beta chains from one sample, sequenced in a study of post-analysis software for immune sequencing data. TCRdb reprocessed the PCR reads with MiXCR, giving one entry per CDR3 protein. The top ten hold nearly 3.5% of the sample, which has about 200,000 distinct CDR3 sequences, around 30% seen once. Material: blood. The source is a girl aged 2 to 17 with multiple sclerosis. CDR3s include the opening cysteine and the closing phenylalanine or tryptophan. The D gene is left open where the match is weak. The size field is filled for only some rows; it gives once, few, many or a size class.

>TRBV5-6|.|.|TRBJ1-1
TGTGCCAGCAGCCAACCGTGGGTTAGCACTGAAGCTTTCTTT
CASSQPWVSTEAFF
>TRBV9|TRBD1|few|TRBJ1-1
TGTGCCAGCAGCTTCCGGGACAGGGGGACTGAAGCTTTCTTT
CASSFRDRGTEAFF
>TRBV7-9|.|many|TRBJ2-7
TGTGCCAGCAGCTTAGCGGGGAGCTCCTACGAGCAGTACTTC
CASSLAGSSYEQYF
>TRBV2|.|few|TRBJ2-2
TGTGCCAGCAATGGGAGATACACCGGGGAGCTGTTTTTT
CASNGRYTGELFF
>TRBV9|.|many|TRBJ2-7
TGTGCCAGCAGCGTAGGGTTGGGGGCGGATGGCTACGAGCAGTACTTC
CASSVGLGADGYEQYF
>TRBV11-2|.|.|TRBJ1-1
TGTGCCAGCAGCCCAGATACAGGGAGAAGCACTGAAGCTTTCTTT
CASSPDTGRSTEAFF
>TRBV20-1|TRBD2|many|TRBJ2-7
TGCAGTGCTAGAGCTGGACTAGCTTACGAGCAGTACTTC
CSARAGLAYEQYF
>TRBV5-1|.|.|TRBJ2-7
TGCGCCAGCAGCTTCTGGCAGGGAACCTACGAGCAGTACTTC
CASSFWQGTYEQYF
>TRBV20-1|TRBD2|many|TRBJ2-1
TGCAGTGCTAGAGTGGGGGGGAGTTGGAGTAATGAGCAGTTCTTC
CSARVGGSWSNEQFF
>TRBV4-2|.|.|TRBJ1-5
TGTGCCAGCAGGCCCAGCACAAATAGCAACCAGCCCCAGCATTTT
CASRPSTNSNQPQHF
>TRBV7-2|.|few|TRBJ2-2
TGTGCCAGCAGCTTAGTAGGAGGGGTAGACACCGGGGAGCTGTTTTTT
CASSLVGGVDTGELFF
>TRBV6-5|.|many|TRBJ1-2
TGTGCCAGCAGTTCCCACGGGGCAGGGATGGATGGCTACACCTTC
CASSSHGAGMDGYTF
>TRBV29-1|.|few|TRBJ1-4
TGCAGCGTTAGCCCTAGGAATAATGAAAAACTGTTTTTT
CSVSPRNNEKLFF
>TRBV12-3/TRBV12-4|.|many|TRBJ1-6
TGTGCCAGCAGTCCATTTTTAAATTCACCCCTCCACTTT
CASSPFLNSPLHF
>TRBV3-1|TRBD1|few|TRBJ2-5
TGTGCCAGCAGCCAGACAGGGGGCCGGGAGACCCAGTACTTC
CASSQTGGRETQYF
>TRBV12-3/TRBV12-4|.|.|TRBJ2-3
TGTGCCAGCATCGGGTCTCTGGGACTGAAAAGCACAGATACGCAGTATTTT
CASIGSLGLKSTDTQYF
>TRBV6-1|TRBD2|many|TRBJ2-7
TGTGCCAGCAACGAGGGGACTAGCGGATACAGCTACGAGCAGTACTTC
CASNEGTSGYSYEQYF
>TRBV10-1|.|.|TRBJ2-3
TGCGCCAGCAGGGAGTCGGTCACAGATACGCAGTATTTT
CASRESVTDTQYF
>TRBV14|.|.|TRBJ1-1
TGTGCCAGCTCCGGCAGGGCCAACACTGAAGCTTTCTTT
CASSGRANTEAFF
>TRBV20-1|.|.|TRBJ2-5
TGCAGTGCTAGTGATCCTAGATTAGGCAACAGTGAGCAGTACTTC
CSASDPRLGNSEQYF
>TRBV20-1|.|.|TRBJ1-5
TGCAGTGCTAGAGATCTGGGGGGTGATAGCAATCAGCCCCAGCATTTT
CSARDLGGDSNQPQHF
>TRBV29-1|TRBD2|.|TRBJ2-1
TGCAGCGTTGAAGCCTGGACTAGCGGGAGGTTAAATGAGCAGTTCTTC
CSVEAWTSGRLNEQFF
>TRBV12-3/TRBV12-4|.|.|TRBJ2-3
TGTGCCAGCAGCCCTGCGTCGGGGGATACGCAGTATTTT
CASSPASGDTQYF
>TRBV5-1|TRBD1|few|TRBJ2-7
TGCGCCAGCAGCCCTCCCCCGGGACAGGCGATCTACGAGCAGTACTTC
CASSPPPGQAIYEQYF
>TRBV27|.|.|TRBJ2-7
TGTGCCAGCGTTGGCAGCTCCTACGAGCAGTACTTC
CASVGSSYEQYF
>TRBV6-5|TRBD2|many|TRBJ2-1
TGTGCCAGCAGGGGACTAGCTGGGCAAAGAATGCAGTTCTTC
CASRGLAGQRMQFF
>TRBV5-1|TRBD2|few|TRBJ2-5
TGCGCCAGCAGCTTCGGCGGGAGGGGAACGAGGACCCAGTACTTC
CASSFGGRGTRTQYF
>TRBV28|TRBD2|many|TRBJ2-7
TGTGCCAGCAGTCTCGCTGGACTAGCGGGGGACTACGAGCAGTACTTC
CASSLAGLAGDYEQYF
>TRBV6-5|.|many|TRBJ1-2
TGTGCCAGCAGCCGGGTGGGGGAAATTAACTATGGCTACACCTTC
CASSRVGEINYGYTF
>TRBV2|.|.|TRBJ1-4
TGTGCCAGCAGTGAATTTGGCACTACGAATGAAAAACTGTTTTTT
CASSEFGTTNEKLFF
>TRBV20-1|TRBD1|once|TRBJ2-7
TGCAGTGCTAGAGATAGGGACAGGGGCACCTACGAGCAGTACTTC
CSARDRDRGTYEQYF
>TRBV6-1|.|.|TRBJ1-4
TGTGCCAGCAGGAGGACGATGGAAAAACTGTTTTTT
CASRRTMEKLFF
>TRBV27|TRBD2|many|TRBJ2-1
TGTGCCAGCAGTTTAACTAGCGGGAGGTATCGTGAGCAGTTCTTC
CASSLTSGRYREQFF
>TRBV5-6|TRBD2|.|TRBJ2-5
TGTGCCAGCAGCCTCTCGAGCGGGGCCGAGACCCAGTACTTC
CASSLSSGAETQYF
>TRBV20-1|.|.|TRBJ2-6
TGCAGTGCTCAGCCAGCTGGGGCCAACGTCCTGACTTTC
CSAQPAGANVLTF
>TRBV7-3|.|.|TRBJ1-2
TGTGCCAGCAGCTTAACGGGAGGGGGGGTACTATATGGCTACACCTTC
CASSLTGGGVLYGYTF
>TRBV20-1|TRBD1|.|TRBJ1-5
TGCAGTGCTAGAGATTTTCCCGGGACAGGGATTGATCAGCCCCAGCATTTT
CSARDFPGTGIDQPQHF
>TRBV20-1|.|few|TRBJ1-1
TGCAGTGCTACTATACCGGGGACATCAGATTCTGAAGCTTTCTTT
CSATIPGTSDSEAFF
>TRBV5-5|TRBD2|.|TRBJ2-7
TGTGCCAGCAGCTTTGGAGACAAGGGAGGGTACGAGCAGTACTTC
CASSFGDKGGYEQYF